A single sample gave rise to the 3 T cell receptor beta chains below, sequenced in a study of T cells in Graves' hyperthyroidism and ophthalmopathy. Amplified TCR beta CDR3 regions came from RNA transcripts. First-round RT-PCR with HTBI primers amplified the TCR CDR3 region. In TCRdb, the multiplex PCR reads were re-called with MiXCR into one record per CDR3 protein. The sample lists 250,000 to 300,000 distinct CDR3 sequences; approximately 17% were seen once. The sample comprised blood. These receptors were taken from a woman aged 60-75 years with Graves' ophthalmopathy.

This clonotype was observed a handful of times. The chain is built from TRBV27 and TRBJ1-3; tentative D call: TRBD1 (5 bases). V shed 0 bases and J shed 4 bases, with 13 bases lying between them. Germline CDR1 is MNHEY and CDR2 is SMNVEV (reference sequence). The CDR3 sequence is 16 residues long. The CDR3 protein is CASSLSGRTPGNTIYF. DNA of the CDR3: TGTGCCAGCAGTTTATCGGGGCGTACACCCGGAAACACCATATATTTT.

This clonotype was observed a handful of times. The chain carries TRBV6-6 and TRBJ2-5; 8 nucleotides agree with TRBD2. V dropped 6 bases and J dropped 5; count of bases not matched to a gene: 11. This CDR3 contains 15 residues. The V gene's germline CDR1 is MNHNY and CDR2 SVGAGI (reference sequence). The CDR3 is CASRTLAGPRETQYF. CDR3 sequence (DNA): TGTGCCAGCAGGACTCTAGCGGGCCCCAGGGAGACCCAGTACTTC.

This clonotype was observed at least ten times. The J gene is TRBJ2-5, the V gene TRBV7-2; tentative D call: TRBD1 (6 bases). The CDR3 totals 12 residues. Per germline, CDR1 SGHTA and CDR2 FQGNSA. The germline V and J ends were trimmed by 5 bases and 13 bases, with 17 bases remaining between them. The CDR3 sequence: CASSPTQGSLYF. The CDR3 nucleotides read TGTGCCAGCAGCCCCACACAGGGTTCCCTGTACTTC.